These 27 T cell receptor beta chains were sequenced from one sample in a study of cytomegalovirus exposure and HLA in healthy donors. The primer mix had 60 Vbeta and 13 Jbeta primers. Assay used: immunoSEQ multiplex PCR; TCRdb lists only in-frame clones, some missing. The data include 130,000 or so clones; the top ten clones carry about 1.8%. Sequencing was performed on PBMCs. The source of these receptors is a man aged 18 to 35 in good health and CMV-seronegative.

The rearrangement links TRBV28 to TRBJ2-7; D call uncertain. Germline V lookup: CDR1 MDHEN, CDR2 SYDVKM. This CDR3 is 12 amino acids long. Trimming shortened V by 3 bases and J by 3 bases, and 6 bases separated the two germline ends. Here the CDR3 DNA reads TGTGCCAGCAGTTTTGGGCTCTACGAGCAGTACTTC. Amino acid sequence: CASSFGLYEQYF.

The chain uses TRBV11-2 and TRBJ2-1, with 8 bases matching TRBD2. Germline lookup yields CDR1 SGHAT and CDR2 FQNNGV. CDR3 length equals 17 residues. V shed 5 bases, J shed 4 bases, and the junction held 13 bases outside the gene matches. The CDR3 coding sequence is TGTGCCAGCAGCCCCCGGGGGGGGGCTAGCGCGTACAATGAGCAGTTCTTC. Amino acid sequence: CASSPRGGASAYNEQFF.

The rearrangement joins TRBV25-1 to TRBJ2-4; D remains unclear. Germline V lookup: CDR1 MGHDK, CDR2 SYGVNS. Trimming stripped 2 bases from V and 4 bases from J, with 9 bases between. The CDR3 is made up of 14 amino acids. The CDR3 is CASSEAQTKNIQYF. The CDR3 DNA is TGTGCCAGCAGTGAAGCCCAGACTAAAAACATTCAGTACTTC.

This chain uses TRBV7-7 with TRBJ2-3, with TRBD2 matching 8 bases. The CDR3 totals 14 residues. From germline, CDR1 is SSHAT and CDR2 FNYEAQ (reference sequence). V lost 5 bases, J lost 2 bases, and 3 bases stayed unmatched. In DNA, the CDR3 is TGTGCCAGCAGCCGACTAGCGAACACAGATACGCAGTATTTT. It encodes CASSRLANTDTQYF. Looking up the rest from reference TRBV7-7 and TRBJ2-3 gives the full variable domain: GAGVSQSPRYKVTKRGQDVTLRCDPISSHATLYWYQQALGQGPEFLTYFNYEAQPDKSGLPSDRFSAERPEGSISTLTIQRTEQRDSAMYRCASSRLANTDTQYFGPGTRLTVL.

The chain is built from TRBV9 and TRBJ2-2; the match to TRBD1 covers 8 bases. The CDR3 is made up of 17 amino acids. The ends lost 0 bases at V and 7 bases at J; junction bases unmatched: 11. The germline V gene encodes CDR1 SGDLS and CDR2 YYNGEE. CDR3: CASSVALQGAEDGELFF. In DNA form, the CDR3 reads TGTGCCAGCAGCGTAGCTCTCCAGGGGGCTGAAGACGGGGAGCTGTTTTTT.

V and J are TRBV9 and TRBJ2-3, with D possibly TRBD1 on 5 matching bases. V was cut by 0 bases and J by 4 bases, with 15 bases left in between. The germline V gene has CDR1 SGDLS and CDR2 YYNGEE. The CDR3 spans 16 residues. The CDR3 protein is CASSVGGHSVADTQYF. The CDR3 DNA sequence: TGTGCCAGCAGCGTAGGGGGCCACAGCGTGGCAGATACGCAGTATTTT.

This sequence joins TRBV11-3 and TRBJ1-1; 7 nucleotides match TRBD1. V shed 5 bases and J 10 bases; nucleotides not matched to a gene: 4. CDR1 is SGHNT and CDR2 is YENEEA in the germline V gene. The CDR3 is 11 amino acids. This CDR3 reads CASSRQGTAFF. The CDR3 nucleotides are TGTGCCAGCAGCAGACAGGGCACAGCTTTCTTT.

This chain connects TRBV19 to TRBJ2-7; TRBD2 might be the D (6 bases). The V end lost 2 bases, the J end lost 9 bases, and 14 bases lay between the germline ends. The CDR3 length is 13 residues. Looked up from germline, CDR1 is LNHDA and CDR2 is SQIVND (reference sequence). The CDR3: CASSIFVRELQYF. In nucleotides, the CDR3 is TGTGCCAGTAGTATATTTGTTCGGGAGCTGCAGTACTTC.

The chain links TRBV4-2 to TRBJ2-2; D remains unclear. Per germline, CDR1 LGHNA and CDR2 YNFKEQ. V was shortened by 0 bases and J by 4 bases, with 6 bases between the two germline ends. The CDR3 is 14 residues long. In nucleotides, the CDR3 is TGTGCCAGCAGCCAAGAATCCGGCACCGGGGAGCTGTTTTTT. It translates to CASSQESGTGELFF.

The CDR3 coding sequence is TGTGCCAGCAGATCTACGGGATCCTCAGGGCAGTACTTC. Its protein product is CASRSTGSSGQYF. V and J are TRBV27 and TRBJ2-7, with a weak D call TRBD2 (5 bases). CDR1 is MNHEY, CDR2 SMNVEV, per germline (reference sequence). V lost 6 bases and J 9 bases, leaving 18 bases between the germline ends. This CDR3 has 13 amino acids.

The rearrangement joins TRBV27 to TRBJ1-4, with a tentative D call TRBD1 (6 bases). The CDR3 consists of 16 residues. Germline-derived CDR1 and CDR2 are MNHEY and SMNVEV (reference sequence). Trimming took 0 bases from V and 8 from J, leaving 16 bases between them. CDR3 in DNA: TGTGCCAGCAGTTTATCTCCAGGGGCGCCCGGGGAAAAACTGTTTTTT. Translated, it gives CASSLSPGAPGEKLFF.

V and J are TRBV6-1 and TRBJ2-5; the D is unclear. Judging by the DNA end, TRBJ2-7 fits better; the J call may be wrong. Germline CDR1 and CDR2: MNHNS and SASEGT. The CDR3 loop spans 10 amino acids. The CDR3 DNA reads as TGTGCCAGCAGTGATTACGAGCAGTACTTC. Amino acid sequence: CASSDYEQYF.

V gene TRBV6-6 combines with J gene TRBJ2-6; D gene unclear. The CDR3 extends over 12 amino acids. V lost 8 bases and J lost 6, with 8 bases in between. Germline CDR1 MNHNY, CDR2 SVGAGI (reference sequence). CDR3 sequence reads: CASHEQANVLTF. CDR3 coding DNA: TGTGCCAGCCACGAACAGGCCAACGTCCTGACTTTC.

The V call is TRBV11-2, the J call TRBJ1-3, with a weak D call TRBD1 (6 bases). The CDR3 is 15 amino acids. The germline V and J ends were trimmed by 7 bases and 0 bases, with 13 bases remaining between them. The germline gives CDR1 SGHAT, CDR2 FQNNGV. CDR3 amino acids: CASTKPTGSGNTIYF. As DNA, the CDR3 is TGTGCCAGCACCAAACCGACAGGCTCTGGAAACACCATATATTTT.

This chain uses TRBV16 with TRBJ1-4; 7 bases match TRBD1. This CDR3 is built from 14 residues. From germline, CDR1 is KGHSY and CDR2 FQNENV. V was clipped by 5 bases and J by 4 bases; unmatched bases: 4. The CDR3 loop is CASSWGQHNEKLFF. CDR3 in DNA: TGTGCCAGCAGCTGGGGACAGCATAATGAAAAACTGTTTTTT.

The rearrangement links TRBV27 to TRBJ1-2; D unresolved. Per the germline V gene, CDR1 is MNHEY and CDR2 is SMNVEV (reference sequence). The V end lost 3 bases, the J end lost 6 bases, and 11 bases lay between the germline ends. The CDR3 has 13 residues. The CDR3 loop reads CASSFRSTDGYTF. The DNA for the CDR3 is TGTGCCAGCAGTTTTCGGTCCACCGATGGCTACACCTTC.

The chain is built from TRBV19 and TRBJ2-1; TRBD2 agrees at 8 bases. Per the germline V gene, CDR1 is LNHDA and CDR2 is SQIVND (reference sequence). The V gene end was trimmed by 3 bases and the J gene end by 5 bases; junction bases not matched to a gene: 6. CDR3 size: 15 residues. The CDR3 nucleotides are TGTGCCAGTAGTATCCAGGCGGGAGGCCACAATGAGCAGTTCTTC. Translating it yields CASSIQAGGHNEQFF.

This chain links TRBV19 with TRBJ1-2, with a weak D call TRBD1 (5 bases). The V gene's germline CDR1 is LNHDA and CDR2 SQIVND (reference sequence). The length of the CDR3 is 13 residues. The ends were cut back, 4 bases at V and 2 bases at J, with 8 bases in the middle. CDR3 protein: CASSTRQNYGYTF. The CDR3 DNA reads TGTGCCAGTAGTACACGACAGAACTATGGCTACACCTTC.

V is TRBV6-4 and J is TRBJ1-2; perhaps TRBD1 as D (5 bases). Trimming removed 2 bases at V and 7 bases at J, with 17 bases between. Germline V lookup: CDR1 MRHNA, CDR2 SNTAGT. This CDR3 region has 15 residues. The CDR3 DNA reads as TGTGCCAGCAGTGACACGTATGGGACTGGACTTGGCTACACCTTC. Residues: CASSDTYGTGLGYTF.

The chain is built from TRBV7-3 and TRBJ2-1, with 10 positions matching TRBD1. J gave up 8 bases and V 5 bases, and 9 bases lay outside the gene matches. Per germline, CDR1 SGHTA and CDR2 FQGTGA. This CDR3 is built from 15 residues. The CDR3 reads CASSGGQGSLDEQFF. CDR3 sequence (DNA): TGTGCCAGCAGCGGGGGACAGGGGTCTCTCGATGAGCAGTTCTTC.

V gene TRBV4-1 combines with J gene TRBJ2-7; 10 nucleotides align to TRBD1. Germline CDR1 is MGHRA and CDR2 is YSYEKL. The CDR3 contains 12 residues. Trimming at V came to 4 bases and at J to 12 bases, leaving 6 bases not matched to a gene. The CDR3 DNA is TGCGCCAGCAGCCCCGGGACAGGGGATTCGTACTTC. Amino acids: CASSPGTGDSYF.

This chain uses TRBV28 with TRBJ2-6, with D maybe TRBD1 (5 bases). This CDR3 is 18 amino acids long. CDR1 and CDR2 (germline): MDHEN, SYDVKM. V lost 4 bases to trimming and J lost 0 bases, with 16 bases between them. The chain's CDR3 is CASSSPRVKVSGANVLTF. CDR3 coding DNA: TGTGCCAGCAGTTCCCCCAGGGTGAAGGTCTCTGGGGCCAACGTCCTGACTTTC.

J is TRBJ2-5 and V is TRBV11-2; D perhaps matches TRBD2 (6 bases). Trimming took off 1 base at V and 7 bases at J, with 10 bases between the two ends. The CDR3 extends over 13 amino acids. Germline CDR1 is SGHAT and CDR2 is FQNNGV. The CDR3 DNA follows: TGTGCCAGCAGCTTAGCCGGGGGAGGGACCCAGTACTTC. Translation gives CASSLAGGGTQYF. Variable domain in full (rest from reference TRBV11-2 and TRBJ2-5): EAGVAQSPRYKIIEKRQSVAFWCNPISGHATLYWYQQILGQGPKLLIQFQNNGVVDDSQLPKDRFSAERLKGVDSTLKIQPAKLEDSAVYLCASSLAGGGTQYFGPGTRLLVL.

This chain connects TRBV5-1 to TRBJ2-5; D unclear. The CDR3 spans 14 residues. Trimming cost V 0 bases and J 3 bases, with 9 bases left between them. Germline CDR1 and CDR2: SGHRS and YFSETQ. The CDR3 here is CASSLVQVKETQYF. The CDR3 DNA reads TGCGCCAGCAGCTTGGTTCAGGTGAAAGAGACCCAGTACTTC.

As DNA, the CDR3 is TGTGCCAGCAGCTTAGTTCCCTCCTCCCCTGAAGCTTTCTTT. It is translated as CASSLVPSSPEAFF. This chain joins TRBV7-2 and TRBJ1-1; D not certain. With 1 base removed from V and 6 bases from J, the gap between germline ends came to 12 bases. Germline lookup yields CDR1 SGHTA and CDR2 FQGNSA. This CDR3 is built from 14 residues.

This chain joins TRBV19 and TRBJ2-1; D gene unclear. Trimming removed 3 bases from V and 2 bases from J, with 8 bases in between. The CDR3 sequence is 14 residues long. Germline values: CDR1 LNHDA, CDR2 SQIVND (reference sequence). The CDR3: CASSMVRAYNEQFF. The CDR3 nucleotides read TGTGCCAGTAGTATGGTACGGGCCTACAATGAGCAGTTCTTC.

The V and J genes are TRBV7-3 and TRBJ1-1; 8 positions agree with TRBD1. Germline CDR1 reads SGHTA; CDR2 reads FQGTGA. CDR3 size: 14 residues. V lost 5 bases to trimming and J lost 6 bases; unmatched junction nucleotides: 8. The CDR3 DNA reads TGTGCCAGCAGCCTCCAAGGACAGGGCGCTGAAGCTTTCTTT. Translating it yields CASSLQGQGAEAFF.